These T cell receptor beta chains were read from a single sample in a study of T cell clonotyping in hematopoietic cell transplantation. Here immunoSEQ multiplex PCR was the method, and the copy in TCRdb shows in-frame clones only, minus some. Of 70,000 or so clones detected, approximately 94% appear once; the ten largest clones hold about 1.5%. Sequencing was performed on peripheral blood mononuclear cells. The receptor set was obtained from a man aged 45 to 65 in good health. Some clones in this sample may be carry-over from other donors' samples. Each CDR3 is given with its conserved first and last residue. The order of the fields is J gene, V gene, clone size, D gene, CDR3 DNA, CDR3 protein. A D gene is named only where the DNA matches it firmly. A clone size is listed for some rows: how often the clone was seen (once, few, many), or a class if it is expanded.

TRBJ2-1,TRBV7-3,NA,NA,TGTGCCAGCAGCTTAGGCTACTACAATGAGCAGTTCTTC,CASSLGYYNEQFF
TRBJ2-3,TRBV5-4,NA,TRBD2,TGTGCCAGCAGCTTGCGACTAGCGGGAGGAGGAGATACGCAGTATTTT,CASSLRLAGGGDTQYF
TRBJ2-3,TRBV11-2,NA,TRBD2,TGTGCCAGCAGCCCACGGACTAGCGGGAGGTTTCGAGATACGCAGTATTTT,CASSPRTSGRFRDTQYF
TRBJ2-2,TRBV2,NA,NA,TGTGCCAGCAGTGAAATCGCGGGGACGAACACCGGGGAGCTGTTTTTT,CASSEIAGTNTGELFF
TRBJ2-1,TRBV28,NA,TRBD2,TGTGCCAGCAAAGTAGCGGGAGCTTCCTACAATGAGCAGTTCTTC,CASKVAGASYNEQFF
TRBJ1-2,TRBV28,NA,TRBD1,TGTGCCAGCGCCCGCCGGGACAGGGTAAATCTTAGCTATGGCTACACCTTC,CASARRDRVNLSYGYTF
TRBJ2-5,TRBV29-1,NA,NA,TGCAGCGTTGGGAGGAACCACCAAGAGACCCAGTACTTC,CSVGRNHQETQYF
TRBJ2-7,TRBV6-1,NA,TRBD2,TGTGCCAGCAGCCGTAGCGGGGGAACGACCTACGAGCAGTACTTC,CASSRSGGTTYEQYF
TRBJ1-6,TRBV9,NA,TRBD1,TGTGCCAGCAGCGTAGGAGGGGGCACGTCACCCCTCCACTTT,CASSVGGGTSPLHF
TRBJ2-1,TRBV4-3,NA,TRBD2,TGCGCCAGCAGCCAAGATGCTAGCGGGGTCAATGAGCAGTTCTTC,CASSQDASGVNEQFF
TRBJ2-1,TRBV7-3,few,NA,TGTGCCAGCAGCAAACGACAGGACAATGAGCAGTTCTTC,CASSKRQDNEQFF
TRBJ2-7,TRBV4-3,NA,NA,TGCGCCAGCAGCCAAGAGGTTGGCAGCGGCTACGAGCAGTACTTC,CASSQEVGSGYEQYF
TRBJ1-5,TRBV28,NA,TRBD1,TGTGCCAGCAGGGGAGGACAGGGTGATCAGCCCCAGCATTTT,CASRGGQGDQPQHF
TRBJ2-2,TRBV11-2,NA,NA,TGTGCCAGCAGCTCGACAGCGAACACCGGGGAGCTGTTTTTT,CASSSTANTGELFF
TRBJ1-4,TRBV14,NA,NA,TGTGCCAGCAGCCAAGTGGGAGGGTGGACTAATGAAAAACTGTTTTTT,CASSQVGGWTNEKLFF
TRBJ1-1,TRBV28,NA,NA,TGTGCCAGCAGTTTGGTTCGCACTGAAGCTTTCTTT,CASSLVRTEAFF
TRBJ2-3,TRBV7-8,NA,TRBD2,TGTGCCAGCAGCCGGACTAGCGGGGGGGCATCAACTAGCACAGATACGCAGTATTTT,CASSRTSGGASTSTDTQYF
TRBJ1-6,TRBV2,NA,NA,TGTGCCAGCAGTGACACGGCACTGACGAATGATAATTCACCCCTCCACTTT,CASSDTALTNDNSPLHF
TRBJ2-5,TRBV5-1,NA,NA,TGCGCCAGCAGCCACCTACAATACAGGGTAGAGGAAGAGACCCAGTACTTC,CASSHLQYRVEEETQYF
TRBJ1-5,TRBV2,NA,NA,TGTGCCAGCAGTGACGAGGCAGGGCCACAGGGAAAGCATTTT,CASSDEAGPQGKHF
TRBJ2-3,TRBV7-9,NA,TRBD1,TGTGCCAGCAGCTTCGGGACAGGGGGCACAGATACGCAGTATTTT,CASSFGTGGTDTQYF
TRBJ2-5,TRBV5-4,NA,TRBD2,TGTGCCAGCAGCATCACCTCTTCTAGCGGGGGGCAAGAGACCCAGTACTTC,CASSITSSSGGQETQYF
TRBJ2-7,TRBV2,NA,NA,TGTGCCAGCAGGCCTCAGGGTTACGAGCAGTACTTC,CASRPQGYEQYF
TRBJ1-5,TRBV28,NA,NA,TGTGCCAGCAGCCCCGGGACAAAAGCCAATCAGCCCCAGCATTTT,CASSPGTKANQPQHF
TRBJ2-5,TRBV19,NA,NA,TGTGCCAGTAGTTTTGGAGAGACCCAGTACTTC,CASSFGETQYF
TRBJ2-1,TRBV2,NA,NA,TGTGCCAGCAGAGGTAGTTACAATGAGCAGTTCTTC,CASRGSYNEQFF
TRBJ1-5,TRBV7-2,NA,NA,TGTGCCAGCAGCTCCCCGCCGGGACGCAAATCAGGCAATCAGCCCCAGCATTTT,CASSSPPGRKSGNQPQHF
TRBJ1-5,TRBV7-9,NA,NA,TGTGCCAGCAGGGAAGGTCCCAATCAGCCCCAGCATTTT,CASREGPNQPQHF
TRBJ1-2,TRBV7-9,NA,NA,TGTGCCAGCAGCCTAGGGACGGCGGGGAACTATGGCTACACCTTC,CASSLGTAGNYGYTF
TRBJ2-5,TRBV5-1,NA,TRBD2,TGCGCCAGCAGCTTGATCCTAGCGGGGGAACCTCCCCAGTACTTC,CASSLILAGEPPQYF
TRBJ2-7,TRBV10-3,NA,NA,TGTGCCTCCCAAGGACCGATTTACGAGCAGTACTTC,CASQGPIYEQYF
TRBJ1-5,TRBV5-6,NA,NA,TGTGCCAGCAGCTTGAGGTTTGGGATAAGCAATCAGCCCCAGCATTTT,CASSLRFGISNQPQHF
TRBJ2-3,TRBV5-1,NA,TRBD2,TGCGCCAGCAGCTCCGTTAGCGGGGGCACAGATACGCAGTATTTT,CASSSVSGGTDTQYF
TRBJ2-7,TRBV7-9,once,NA,TGTGCCAGCAGCTTAGCGGGACGGACCTACGAGCAGTACTTC,CASSLAGRTYEQYF
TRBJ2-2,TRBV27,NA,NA,TGTGCCAGCAGTTTGGAGGGGAAAACCGGGGAGCTGTTTTTT,CASSLEGKTGELFF
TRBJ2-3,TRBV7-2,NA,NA,TGTGCCAGCAGCTTTAATCGGGCAGATACGCAGTATTTT,CASSFNRADTQYF
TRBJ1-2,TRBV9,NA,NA,TGTGCCAGCAGAGGGGCGACGAACTATGGCTACACCTTC,CASRGATNYGYTF
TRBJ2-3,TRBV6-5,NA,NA,TGTGCCAGCAGCAAGGGGCAATTGGGAAATACGCAGTATTTT,CASSKGQLGNTQYF
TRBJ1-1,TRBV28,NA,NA,TGTGCCAGCTCAGGGGACCCAAACACTGAAGCTTTCTTT,CASSGDPNTEAFF
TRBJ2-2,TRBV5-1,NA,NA,TGCGCCAGCACTCTGAGGCAGTACACCGGGGAGCTGTTTTTT,CASTLRQYTGELFF
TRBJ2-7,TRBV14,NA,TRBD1,TGTGCCAGCAGCCATGGCCGGGACAGACGCTACGAGCAGTACTTC,CASSHGRDRRYEQYF
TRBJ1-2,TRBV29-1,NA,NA,TGCAGCGCCGGGGACTATGGCTACACCTTC,CSAGDYGYTF
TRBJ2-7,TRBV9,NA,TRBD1,TGTGCCAGCAGCGTCACGTACGGGACAGGGTACGAGCAGTACTTC,CASSVTYGTGYEQYF
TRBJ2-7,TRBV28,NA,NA,TGTGCCAGCAGACAGGTCCACGAGCAGTACTTC,CASRQVHEQYF
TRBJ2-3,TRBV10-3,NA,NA,TGTGCCATCAGTGAGGACGGCGGCCCTCCCGGAGATACGCAGTATTTT,CAISEDGGPPGDTQYF
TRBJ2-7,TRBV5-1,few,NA,TGCGCCAGCAGCCTTCTAACCCTTTCCTACGAGCAGTACTTC,CASSLLTLSYEQYF
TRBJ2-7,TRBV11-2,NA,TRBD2,TGTGCCAGCAGCTCCACGGAGATAGCGGGGGGATACTACGAGCAGTACTTC,CASSSTEIAGGYYEQYF